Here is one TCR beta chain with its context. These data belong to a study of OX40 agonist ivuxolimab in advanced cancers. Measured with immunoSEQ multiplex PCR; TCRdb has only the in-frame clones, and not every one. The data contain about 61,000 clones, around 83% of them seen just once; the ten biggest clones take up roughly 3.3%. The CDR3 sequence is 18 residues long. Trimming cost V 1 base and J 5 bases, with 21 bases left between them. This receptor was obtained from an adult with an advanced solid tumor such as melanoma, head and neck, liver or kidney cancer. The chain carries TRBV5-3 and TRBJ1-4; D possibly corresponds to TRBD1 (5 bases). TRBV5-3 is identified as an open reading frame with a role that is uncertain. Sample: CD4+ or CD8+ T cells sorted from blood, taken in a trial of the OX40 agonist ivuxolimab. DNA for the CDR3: TGTGCCAGAAGCTTGACAGGCTCTTTCGCGGATAGGAATGAAAAACTGTTTTTT. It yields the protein CARSLTGSFADRNEKLFF.